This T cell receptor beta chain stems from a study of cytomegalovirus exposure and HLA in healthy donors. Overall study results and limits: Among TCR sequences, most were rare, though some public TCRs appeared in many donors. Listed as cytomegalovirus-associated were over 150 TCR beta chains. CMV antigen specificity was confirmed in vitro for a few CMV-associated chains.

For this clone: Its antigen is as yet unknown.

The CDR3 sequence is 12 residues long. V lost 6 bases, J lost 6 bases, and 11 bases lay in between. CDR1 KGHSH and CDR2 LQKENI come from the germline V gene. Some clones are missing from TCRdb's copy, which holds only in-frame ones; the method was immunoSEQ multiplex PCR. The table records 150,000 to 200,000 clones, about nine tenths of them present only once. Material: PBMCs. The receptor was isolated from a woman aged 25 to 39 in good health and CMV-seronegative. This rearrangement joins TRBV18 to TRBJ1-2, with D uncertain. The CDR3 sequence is CASSPMSDGYTF. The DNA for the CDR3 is TGTGCCAGCTCCCCAATGAGCGATGGCTACACCTTC.